A single sample gave rise to the 6 T cell receptor beta chains below, sequenced in a study of regulatory T cells in long-lasting Graves disease. Building of the TCR beta libraries involved iRepertoire HTBI primers and Arm-PCR of CDR3 regions. TCRdb analysed the multiplex PCR reads with MiXCR anew, one entry per CDR3 protein. The table has under 300,000 distinct CDR3 sequences, 20% to 25% seen once. Time point: newly diagnosed GD, antithyroid drugs for less than 3 months. PBMC RNA was the source of the TCR library. Here the sequenced sample was peripheral blood mononuclear cells (PBMCs), taken at new diagnosis, from a patient treated with antithyroid drugs. These receptors all stem from a female donor with Graves disease.

The rearrangement uses TRBV6-2 or TRBV6-3 and TRBJ1-1; TRBD1 matches at 8 bases. The CDR3 covers 13 residues. The trim removed 8 bases at V and 10 bases at J, leaving 12 bases unmatched. The germline gives CDR1 MNHEY, CDR2 SVGEGT. The DNA of the CDR3 is TGTGCCAGCCGAGGGGGGGGGACAGGTGGAGCTTTCTTT. It translates to CASRGGGTGGAFF.

This clonotype was detected a few times. V and J are TRBV7-3 and TRBJ2-2, with 9 bases identical to TRBD1. The CDR3 has 14 amino acids. CDR1 is SGHTA, CDR2 FQGTGA, per germline. The V gene end was trimmed by 5 bases and the J gene end by 6 bases; junction bases not matched to a gene: 4. The CDR3 sequence is CASSRTGEAGELFF. CDR3 in DNA: TGTGCCAGCAGCCGGACAGGGGAGGCCGGGGAGCTGTTTTTT.

DNA for the CDR3: TGTGCCACCAGCAGAGACGGGGGTCAGCCCCAGCATTTT. It is translated as CATSRDGGQPQHF. V gene TRBV15 combines with J gene TRBJ1-5; possible D gene TRBD1, 5 bases. From germline, CDR1 is LNHNV and CDR2 YYDKDF (reference sequence). The CDR3 length is 13 residues. Trimming shortened V by 0 bases and J by 6 bases, and 6 bases separated the two germline ends. Supplemented by reference TRBV15 and TRBJ1-5, the full variable domain reads DAMVIQNPRYQVTQFGKPVTLSCSQTLNHNVMYWYQQKSSQAPKLLFHYYDKDFNNEADTPDNFQSRRPNTSFCFLDIRSPGLGDTAMYLCATSRDGGQPQHFGDGTRLSIL.

This clonotype came up many times. The gene calls are TRBV24-1 and TRBJ1-2, with D perhaps TRBD1 (5 bases). Germline V lookup: CDR1 KGHDR, CDR2 SFDVKD. This CDR3 has 12 amino acids. V was clipped by 1 base and J by 7 bases, with 6 bases between them. The CDR3 here is CATSDFGTGYTF. Here the CDR3 DNA reads TGTGCCACCAGTGATTTTGGGACTGGCTACACCTTC.

This clonotype has more than one count but fewer than ten. This chain joins TRBV24-1 and TRBJ1-5; D perhaps matches TRBD1 (5 bases). This CDR3 contains 16 residues. Trimming shortened V by 2 bases and J by 0 bases, and 10 bases separated the two germline ends. Germline values: CDR1 KGHDR, CDR2 SFDVKD. The CDR3 loop reads CATSDSDSYSNQPQHF. The CDR3 nucleotides read TGTGCCACCAGTGATTCTGACAGCTATAGCAATCAGCCCCAGCATTTT.

The chain uses TRBV19 and TRBJ1-5; 9 nucleotides agree with TRBD1. Germline V lookup: CDR1 LNHDA, CDR2 SQIVND (reference sequence). J lost 2 bases, V lost 5 bases, and 7 bases had no gene match. The length of the CDR3 is 16 residues. As DNA, the CDR3 is TGTGCCAGTAGTGCGTATACAGGGGGCGGCAATCAGCCCCAGCATTTT. Amino acid sequence: CASSAYTGGGNQPQHF.